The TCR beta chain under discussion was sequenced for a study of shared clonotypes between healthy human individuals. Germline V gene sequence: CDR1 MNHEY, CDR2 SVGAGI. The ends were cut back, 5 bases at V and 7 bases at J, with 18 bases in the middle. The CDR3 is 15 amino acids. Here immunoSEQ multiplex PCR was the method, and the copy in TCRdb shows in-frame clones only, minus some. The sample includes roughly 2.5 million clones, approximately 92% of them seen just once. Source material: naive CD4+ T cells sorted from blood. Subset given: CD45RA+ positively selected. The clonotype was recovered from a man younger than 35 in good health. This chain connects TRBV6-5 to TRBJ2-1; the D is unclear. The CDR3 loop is CASSRHSLGANEQFF. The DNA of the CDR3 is TGTGCCAGCAGTCGACATAGCCTTGGTGCGAATGAGCAGTTCTTC.